This T cell receptor beta chain was documented in a study of CD8+ T cells in alopecia areata. Study-level background: After 6 to 18 months of tofacitinib, follow-up continued 6 months off drug. Overall study findings and caveats: In lesional scalp, particularly from alopecia totalis/universalis, clonality was higher than in normal scalp.

cDNA prepared by RNA extraction and subsequent reverse transcription served as the template for sequencing. The assay was immunoSEQ multiplex PCR, and TCRdb's table has in-frame clones only and misses some. The sample lists some 150,000 clones, roughly three fifths occurring once. Of note for this clone: Its antigen is not known.

CDR1 MNHNY and CDR2 SVGAGI come from the germline V gene (reference sequence). The CDR3 covers 13 residues. Trimming left V 2 bases short and J 4 bases short, with 8 bases between. The chain couples TRBV6-6 to TRBJ1-1; possibly TRBD1 for D (6 bases). The receptor comes from a human donor with alopecia areata. Specimen: CD4+ T cells sorted from blood, collected at week 0. The CDR3 DNA reads TGTGCCAGCAGTTACAGAGGGGGCACTGAAGCTTTCTTT. Translating it yields CASSYRGGTEAFF.